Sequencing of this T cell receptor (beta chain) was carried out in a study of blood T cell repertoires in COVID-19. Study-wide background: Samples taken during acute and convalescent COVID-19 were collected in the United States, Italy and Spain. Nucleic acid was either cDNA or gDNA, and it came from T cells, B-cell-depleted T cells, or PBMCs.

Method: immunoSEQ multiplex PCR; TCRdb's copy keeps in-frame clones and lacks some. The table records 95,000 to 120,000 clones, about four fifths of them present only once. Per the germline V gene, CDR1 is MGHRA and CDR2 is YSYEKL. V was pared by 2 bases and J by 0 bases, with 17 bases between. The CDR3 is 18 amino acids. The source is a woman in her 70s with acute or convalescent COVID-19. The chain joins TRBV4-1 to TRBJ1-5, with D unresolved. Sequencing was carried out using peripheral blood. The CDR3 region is CASSQSMAGLLSNQPQHF. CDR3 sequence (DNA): TGCGCCAGCAGCCAAAGTATGGCAGGACTCCTTAGCAATCAGCCCCAGCATTTT.